What follows are 9 T cell receptor beta chains derived from one specimen sequenced in a study of cytomegalovirus exposure and HLA in healthy donors. This PCR relied on a set of 60 Vbeta primers and 13 Jbeta primers. Generated by immunoSEQ multiplex PCR, the TCRdb table keeps only in-frame clones and is missing some. The sample has roughly 80,000 clones; roughly 76% are singletons. Material for sequencing was PBMCs. The source of these receptors is a woman between 40 and 50 years old in good health and CMV-seronegative.

This clone was found once. The chain employs TRBV18 and TRBJ1-2; tentatively, D is TRBD1 (6 bases). This CDR3 region has 13 residues. V was pared by 6 bases and J by 7 bases, with 15 bases between. Germline V gene data show CDR1 as KGHSH and CDR2 as LQKENI. CDR3 coding DNA: TGTGCCAGCTCCGGGCAGGGGATGAGTGGCTACACCTTC. Its translation: CASSGQGMSGYTF. Looking up the rest from reference TRBV18 and TRBJ1-2 gives the full variable domain: NAGVMQNPRHLVRRRGQEARLRCSPMKGHSHVYWYRQLPEEGLKFMVYLQKENIIDESGMPKERFSAEFPKEGPSILRIQQVVRGDSAAYFCASSGQGMSGYTFGSGTRLTVV.

In this sample, this clone is medium-sized. The V gene is TRBV13, the J gene TRBJ2-1; 14 bases align to TRBD2. The CDR3 is 15 residues long. Trimming removed 1 base from V and 12 bases from J; junction bases left unmatched: 5. Germline CDR1 reads PRHDT; CDR2 reads FYEKMQ (reference sequence). The chain's CDR3 is CASSLAGTSGSGQFF. The CDR3 nucleotides are TGTGCCAGCAGCTTAGCCGGGACTAGCGGGAGCGGGCAGTTCTTC.

A word on this clone: The same CDR3 can be traced to other DNA sequences in this sample. The rearrangement uses TRBV7-2 and TRBJ1-6; 9 nucleotides match TRBD1. The CDR3 extends over 14 amino acids. V trimming: 3 bases; J trimming: 10 bases; junction bases outside the gene matches: 4. The V gene's germline CDR1 is SGHTA and CDR2 FQGNSA. CDR3 sequence reads: CASSFRDRESPLHF. The CDR3 nucleotides are TGTGCCAGCAGCTTCCGGGACAGGGAGTCACCCCTCCACTTT.

This chain connects TRBV5-1 to TRBJ1-1, with D tentatively TRBD1 (6 bases). The CDR3 covers 15 residues. V shed 6 bases and J shed 3 bases, with 18 bases lying between them. The V gene's germline CDR1 is SGHRS and CDR2 YFSETQ. The CDR3: CASTVRGQADTEAFF. The CDR3 DNA reads TGCGCCAGCACGGTCAGGGGCCAAGCGGACACTGAAGCTTTCTTT.

The chain recombines TRBV5-1 with TRBJ2-4; D gene unclear. The ends were cut back, 4 bases at V and 2 bases at J, with 10 bases in the middle. The CDR3 extends over 14 amino acids. Germline lookup yields CDR1 SGHRS and CDR2 YFSETQ. CDR3 nucleotide sequence: TGCGCCAGCAGCCCCACCGGTCCCAAAAACATTCAGTACTTC. Protein: CASSPTGPKNIQYF.

This clone was seen a handful of times. This chain joins TRBV9 and TRBJ1-1; 9 bases line up with TRBD1. Germline CDR1 reads SGDLS; CDR2 reads YYNGEE. The CDR3 is made up of 15 amino acids. V gave up 0 bases and J gave up 2 bases; unmatched junction bases: 2. The CDR3 sequence is CASSVGGQGNTEAFF. CDR3 in DNA: TGTGCCAGCAGCGTAGGGGGACAGGGCAACACTGAAGCTTTCTTT.

The chain uses TRBV5-1 and TRBJ1-4; D possibly corresponds to TRBD1 (6 bases). This CDR3 is built from 15 residues. Germline CDR1 is SGHRS and CDR2 is YFSETQ. Trimming removed 4 bases at V and 5 bases at J, with 15 bases between. The CDR3 sequence: CASSPNRAGNEKLFF. The DNA for the CDR3 is TGCGCCAGCAGCCCAAACAGGGCTGGGAATGAAAAACTGTTTTTT.

The genes are TRBV7-8 and TRBJ2-3, with TRBD1 identical over 7 bases. Germline V lookup: CDR1 SGHVS, CDR2 FQNEAQ. V shed 2 bases and J 1 base; nucleotides not matched to a gene: 12. The CDR3 covers 18 residues. The CDR3 loop is CASSLPYGQERRTDTQYF. The DNA of the CDR3 is TGTGCCAGCAGCTTACCCTACGGACAGGAAAGGCGCACAGATACGCAGTATTTT.

This clone was detected only once. The chain carries TRBV5-1 and TRBJ2-5, with D tentatively TRBD2 (5 bases). The V gene's germline CDR1 is SGHRS and CDR2 YFSETQ. The germline V and J ends were trimmed by 4 bases and 6 bases, with 19 bases remaining between them. The CDR3 extends over 15 amino acids. This CDR3 reads CASSEGGVAKKTQYF. The CDR3 DNA reads as TGCGCCAGCAGCGAGGGTGGGGTCGCCAAGAAGACCCAGTACTTC.